The clone carrying this TCR beta chain was seen many times. The data were obtained in a study of T cells in Graves' hyperthyroidism and ophthalmopathy. The ends were cut back, 6 bases at V and 1 base at J, with 7 bases in the middle. Germline lookup yields CDR1 LGHDT and CDR2 YNNKEL (reference sequence). The CDR3 extends over 13 amino acids. There were TCR beta CDR3 regions amplified from RNA transcripts. HTBI primers were used for first-round RT-PCR of the TCR CDR3. TCRdb reprocessed the multiplex PCR reads via MiXCR and lists one record per CDR3 protein. The data contain around 200,000 distinct CDR3 sequences, about a sixth of them singletons.

This TCR derives from a man in his forties with Graves' hyperthyroidism. The material sequenced was blood. This chain links TRBV3-1 with TRBJ1-3; D gene uncertain. The CDR3 reads CASSLGSGNTIYF. In nucleotides, the CDR3 is TGTGCCAGCAGTCTAGGATCTGGAAACACCATATATTTT.